This is a list of T cell receptor beta chains from one sample in a study of blood T cell repertoires in COVID-19. Measured with immunoSEQ multiplex PCR; TCRdb has only the in-frame clones, and not every one. The sample includes 100,000 to 150,000 clones, approximately 84% of them seen just once. The material sequenced was peripheral blood. These receptor sequences come from a woman of 80 years or more with acute or convalescent COVID-19. Both conserved end residues are trimmed from each CDR3. The order of the fields is J gene, V gene, CDR3 protein.

TRBJ1-3 | TRBV30 | AWSEQGVNGNTIY
TRBJ1-5 | TRBV27 | ASTKAGGNQPQH
TRBJ1-1 | TRBV6-5 | AILDQGEAEAF
TRBJ2-7 | TRBV4-3 | ASSQPTGAHYEQY
TRBJ1-1 | TRBV5-1 | ASSLAGAGNTEAF
TRBJ2-7 | TRBV19 | ASGPGWYEQY
TRBJ1-5 | TRBV7-6 | ASSLGTGPGNQPQH
TRBJ2-5 | TRBV4-3 | ASSQDGLADEETQY
TRBJ1-4 | TRBV6-5 | ASSYRQGELF
TRBJ2-7 | TRBV30 | AWSGSAGGTNPRQY
TRBJ1-1 | TRBV4-3 | ASRRDRAILGTEAF
TRBJ1-5 | TRBV27 | ASTILAGSNQPQH
TRBJ2-7 | TRBV4-3 | ASSQEEGSSYEQY
TRBJ2-3 | TRBV2 | ASRGGGPDTQY
TRBJ1-6 | TRBV30 | AWSVLGLSYNSPLH
TRBJ1-1 | TRBV6-2/TRBV6-3 | ASSYLSGNTEAF
TRBJ2-1 | TRBV4-1 | ASSFRLVNEQF
TRBJ2-5 | TRBV10-1 | ASSEYGQGAGETQY
TRBJ2-3 | TRBV6-4 | ASSDSNERGTKIKTTDTQY
TRBJ2-3 | TRBV7-2 | ASSLGSGTDTQY
TRBJ1-1 | TRBV10-3 | AISAQGASTEAF
TRBJ2-3 | TRBV15 | ATSRPGVTDTQY
TRBJ2-2 | TRBV7-2 | ASSLDGGRASNGELF